These 17 T cell receptor beta chains were all obtained from the same sample, sequenced in a study of shared clonotypes between healthy human individuals. Sequencing was performed with immunoSEQ multiplex PCR; in TCRdb, only in-frame clones are kept and a portion is missing. Of about 2.3 million clones in the sample, 92% are singletons; the top ten hold about 0.41%. The sample taken for sequencing was naive CD4+ T cells from PBMCs. As to subset: CD45RA+ positively selected. These receptors all come from a man younger than 35 in good health. Some clones in this sample may be carry-over from other donors' samples.

V usage is TRBV7-2 and J usage is TRBJ1-1; D is undetermined. The CDR3 spans 14 residues. Germline loops: CDR1 SGHTA, CDR2 FQGNSA. The V gene lost 5 bases and the J gene lost 4 bases, with 14 bases spanning the gap. The CDR3 DNA reads TGTGCCAGCAGCCCCCACCTTTCCGGCACTGAAGCTTTCTTT. It specifies CASSPHLSGTEAFF. The full variable domain, its missing parts supplied by reference TRBV7-2 and TRBJ1-1, is GAGVSQSPSNKVTEKGKDVELRCDPISGHTALYWYRQSLGQGLEFLIYFQGNSAPDKSGLPSDRFSAERTGGSVSTLTIQRTQQEDSAVYLCASSPHLSGTEAFFGQGTRLTVV.

This chain uses TRBV6-5 with TRBJ2-7, with a tentative D call TRBD2 (6 bases). Trimming removed 0 bases from V and 3 bases from J, with 9 bases in between. This CDR3 spans 14 amino acids. Per germline, CDR1 MNHEY and CDR2 SVGAGI. The CDR3 coding sequence is TGTGCCAGCAGTTACTCCGGGGGTCGCTACGAGCAGTACTTC. Its protein product is CASSYSGGRYEQYF.

The rearrangement joins TRBV10-1 to TRBJ2-7, with a tentative D call TRBD1 (5 bases). The germline CDR1 and CDR2 sequences are WNHNN and SYGVQD (reference sequence). V was shortened by 0 bases and J by 2 bases, with 8 bases between the two germline ends. The CDR3 consists of 14 residues. The CDR3 coding sequence is TGCGCCAGCAGTGAGTCGACAGCAACCTACGAGCAGTACTTC. It yields the protein CASSESTATYEQYF.

This clone was seen a single time. The gene calls are TRBV11-2 and TRBJ1-3; D is uncertain. V was trimmed by 7 bases and J by 0 bases, leaving 7 bases between them. This CDR3 spans 13 amino acids. Germline V lookup: CDR1 SGHAT, CDR2 FQNNGV. The CDR3 region has the DNA TGTGCCAGCATAGCGCTCTCTGGAAACACCATATATTTT. The encoded protein is CASIALSGNTIYF. Full variable domain (missing parts from reference TRBV11-2 and TRBJ1-3): EAGVAQSPRYKIIEKRQSVAFWCNPISGHATLYWYQQILGQGPKLLIQFQNNGVVDDSQLPKDRFSAERLKGVDSTLKIQPAKLEDSAVYLCASIALSGNTIYFGEGSWLTVV.

The CDR3 loop reads CASSLVGGDGYTF. The CDR3 nucleotides read TGTGCCAGCAGCTTAGTGGGGGGCGATGGCTACACCTTC. The rearrangement links TRBV7-9 to TRBJ1-2; possible D gene TRBD1, 6 bases. The V and J ends lost 1 base and 6 bases respectively, with 9 bases between them. The germline V gene has CDR1 SEHNR and CDR2 FQNEAQ (reference sequence). This CDR3 region has 13 residues. Combining the CDR3 with reference TRBV7-9 and TRBJ1-2 gives the whole variable domain DTGVSQNPRHKITKRGQNVTFRCDPISEHNRLYWYRQTLGQGPEFLTYFQNEAQLEKSRLLSDRFSAERPKGSFSTLEIQRTEQGDSAMYLCASSLVGGDGYTFGSGTRLTVV.

The chain carries TRBV11-2 and TRBJ1-2, with TRBD1 identical over 7 bases. Germline V gene lookup returns CDR1 SGHAT and CDR2 FQNNGV. V dropped 4 bases and J dropped 0; count of bases not matched to a gene: 8. This CDR3 has 16 residues. CDR3 DNA: TGTGCCAGCAGCTCACCCCGGGGGACAGCTAACTATGGCTACACCTTC. It encodes CASSSPRGTANYGYTF.

The chain recombines TRBV5-1 with TRBJ2-1; maybe TRBD1 (6 bases). The CDR3 is 17 amino acids. Germline-derived CDR1 and CDR2 are SGHRS and YFSETQ. The V gene lost 4 bases and the J gene lost 2 bases, with 19 bases spanning the gap. Written as DNA, the CDR3 is TGCGCCAGCAGCCAACCCCGGAACAGGGATACCTACAATGAGCAGTTCTTC. Residues: CASSQPRNRDTYNEQFF.

J is TRBJ2-3 and V is TRBV28; D not resolved. Germline CDR1 reads MDHEN; CDR2 reads SYDVKM. V was shortened by 5 bases and J by 1 base, with 22 bases between the two germline ends. This CDR3 contains 18 residues. The CDR3 region is CASSRLFGPRSRTDTQYF. The CDR3 coding sequence is TGTGCCAGCAGTCGCCTATTCGGACCCCGATCCCGCACAGATACGCAGTATTTT.

The V call is TRBV7-6, the J call TRBJ1-2, with D maybe TRBD1 (6 bases). Trimming took 2 bases from V and 6 from J, leaving 19 bases between them. Germline V CDR1 and CDR2: SGHVS, FNYEAQ. This CDR3 has 16 residues. The DNA for the CDR3 is TGTGCCAGCAGCTTAAGCGCCCAAGGACAGTCGGATGGCTACACCTTC. It codes for CASSLSAQGQSDGYTF.

The chain employs TRBV6-4 and TRBJ2-6; D is tentatively TRBD1 or TRBD2 (5 bases each). V was clipped by 6 bases and J by 2 bases, with 17 bases between them. The germline CDR1 and CDR2 sequences are MRHNA and SNTAGT. CDR3 length: 17 amino acids. CDR3 loop: CASSPGRARAGANVLTF. In nucleotides, the CDR3 is TGTGCCAGCAGCCCGGGACGGGCAAGGGCTGGGGCCAACGTCCTGACTTTC.

A remark on this clone: In the same sample, other DNA sequences code for this CDR3. The chain couples TRBV7-6 to TRBJ2-1; TRBD2 agrees at 8 bases. Germline V gives CDR1 SGHVS, CDR2 FNYEAQ. V trimming: 5 bases; J trimming: 1 base; junction bases outside the gene matches: 4. CDR3 length: 15 residues. The CDR3 sequence is CASSPRLASYNEQFF. CDR3 DNA sequence: TGTGCCAGCAGCCCCAGACTAGCGTCCTACAATGAGCAGTTCTTC.

This chain connects TRBV7-3 to TRBJ2-5; D remains ambiguous. The germline V gene encodes CDR1 SGHTA and CDR2 FQGTGA. This CDR3 has 14 residues. Trimming left V 7 bases short and J 0 bases short, with 12 bases between. The CDR3 region is CASTNAAYQETQYF. CDR3 DNA sequence: TGTGCCAGCACCAACGCGGCATACCAAGAGACCCAGTACTTC. Combining the CDR3 with reference TRBV7-3 and TRBJ2-5 gives the whole variable domain GAGVSQTPSNKVTEKGKYVELRCDPISGHTALYWYRQSLGQGPEFLIYFQGTGAADDSGLPNDRFFAVRPEGSVSTLKIQRTERGDSAVYLCASTNAAYQETQYFGPGTRLLVL.

This clone was found once. This chain joins TRBV6-6 and TRBJ2-7; possibly TRBD1 or TRBD2 for D (6 bases each). In germline, CDR1 is MNHNY, CDR2 SVGAGI (reference sequence). Between the trimmed V and J ends, which lost 2 bases and 4 bases, there was a span of 15 bases. This CDR3 has 15 amino acids. The CDR3 loop is CASSYGGQGGYEQYF. The DNA for the CDR3 is TGTGCCAGCAGTTACGGGGGGCAGGGAGGTTACGAGCAGTACTTC.

The chain links TRBV5-4 to TRBJ2-5; 12 nucleotides line up with TRBD2. After removal of 1 base from V and 11 bases from J, the junction contained 9 bases not matched to a gene. The CDR3 covers 15 residues. Germline assignment: CDR1 SGHNT and CDR2 YYREEE (reference sequence). The DNA for the CDR3 is TGTGCCAGCAGCTTGCGACTAGCGGGAGTGGGAGAGCAGTACTTC. Its translation: CASSLRLAGVGEQYF.

This clone occurred once. The CDR3 nucleotides are TGTGCCACCAGCAGAGTTGGTGCCAGGGTCTATGGCTACACCTTC. Residues: CATSRVGARVYGYTF. The V call is TRBV15, the J call TRBJ1-2; TRBD1 might be the D (5 bases). The germline V gene has CDR1 LNHNV and CDR2 YYDKDF (reference sequence). The CDR3 loop spans 15 amino acids. Between the trimmed V and J ends, which lost 1 base and 4 bases, there was a span of 13 bases.

The rearrangement links TRBV2 to TRBJ1-1, with 8 bases that match TRBD1. Looked up from germline, CDR1 is SNHLY and CDR2 is FYNNEI. Trimming removed 7 bases from V and 11 bases from J; junction bases left unmatched: 9. CDR3 length: 12 residues. As DNA, the CDR3 is TGTGCCAGCACGAGAGAACAGGGGGTGGCTTTCTTT. It specifies CASTREQGVAFF.

The chain carries TRBV4-1 and TRBJ2-3; possibly TRBD1 for D (6 bases). The CDR3 extends over 14 amino acids. CDR1 and CDR2 (germline): MGHRA, YSYEKL. V lost 3 bases and J lost 3, with 10 bases in between. The chain's CDR3 is CASSHRQVTDTQYF. For the CDR3, the DNA is TGCGCCAGCAGCCATCGACAGGTAACAGATACGCAGTATTTT.